This TCR beta chain appears in the sequencing data of a study of radiotherapy plus CTLA-4 blockade in lung cancer. Study-level points and caveats: Increased serum interferon-beta after radiation also reportedly predicted response strongly.

Germline assignment: CDR1 SGHVS and CDR2 FNYEAQ. The CDR3 spans 17 residues. Trimming at V came to 3 bases and at J to 6 bases, leaving 11 bases not matched to a gene. The assay was immunoSEQ multiplex PCR, and TCRdb's table has in-frame clones only and misses some. Among about 97,000 clones listed, 65% to 75% were seen once. A note on this clone: What it recognizes is unknown.

This TCR came from a human donor with non-small cell lung cancer who had a partial response to radiotherapy plus ipilimumab. Some clones in this sample may be carry-over from other donors' samples. J is TRBJ2-1 and V is TRBV7-6, with 10 bases lining up with TRBD2. The sequencing here drew on peripheral blood, taken from a patient treated with radiotherapy plus ipilimumab. CDR3 sequence (DNA): TGTGCCAGCAGCTTTCTTAGTAGCGGGAGGCCCCGCAATGAGCAGTTCTTC. Protein sequence: CASSFLSSGRPRNEQFF.